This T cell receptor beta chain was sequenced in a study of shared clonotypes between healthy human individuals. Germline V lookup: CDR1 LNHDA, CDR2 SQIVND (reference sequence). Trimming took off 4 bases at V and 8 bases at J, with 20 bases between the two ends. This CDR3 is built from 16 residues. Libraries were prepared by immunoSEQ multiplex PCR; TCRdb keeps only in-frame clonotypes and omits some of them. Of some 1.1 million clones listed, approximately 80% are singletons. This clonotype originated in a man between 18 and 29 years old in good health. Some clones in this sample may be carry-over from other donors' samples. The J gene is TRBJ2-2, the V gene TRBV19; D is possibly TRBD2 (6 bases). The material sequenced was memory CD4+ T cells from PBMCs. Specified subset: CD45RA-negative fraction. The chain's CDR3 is CASSNRERAVAGELFF. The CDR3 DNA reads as TGTGCCAGTAGTAATCGGGAGCGGGCCGTGGCGGGGGAGCTGTTTTTT.